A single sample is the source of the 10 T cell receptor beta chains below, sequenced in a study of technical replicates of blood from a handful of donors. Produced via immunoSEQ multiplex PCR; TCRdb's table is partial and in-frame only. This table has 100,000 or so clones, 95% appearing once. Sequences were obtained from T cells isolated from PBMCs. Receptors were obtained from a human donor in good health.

CDR3 amino acids: CASSPHRGPQHF. For the CDR3, the DNA is TGTGCCAGCAGTCCGCACAGGGGACCCCAGCATTTT. The V and J genes are TRBV28 and TRBJ1-5, with TRBD1 identical over 7 bases. With V trimmed by 5 bases and J by 10 bases, 5 bases remained unmatched. Per germline, CDR1 MDHEN and CDR2 SYDVKM. The CDR3 consists of 12 residues.

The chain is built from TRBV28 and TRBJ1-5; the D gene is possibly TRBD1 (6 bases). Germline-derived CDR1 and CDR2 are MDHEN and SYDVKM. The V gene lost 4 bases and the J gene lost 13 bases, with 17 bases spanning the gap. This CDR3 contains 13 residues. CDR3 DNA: TGTGCCAGCAGTTACGCACAGGGTCCGAATCAGCATTTT. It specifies CASSYAQGPNQHF.

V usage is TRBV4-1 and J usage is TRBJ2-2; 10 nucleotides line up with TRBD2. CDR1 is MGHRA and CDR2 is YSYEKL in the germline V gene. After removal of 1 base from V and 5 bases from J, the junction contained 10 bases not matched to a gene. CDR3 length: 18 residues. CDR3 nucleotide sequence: TGCGCCAGCAGCCAAGTTTTGCAACTAGCGGGAAAGACCGGGGAGCTGTTTTTT. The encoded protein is CASSQVLQLAGKTGELFF.

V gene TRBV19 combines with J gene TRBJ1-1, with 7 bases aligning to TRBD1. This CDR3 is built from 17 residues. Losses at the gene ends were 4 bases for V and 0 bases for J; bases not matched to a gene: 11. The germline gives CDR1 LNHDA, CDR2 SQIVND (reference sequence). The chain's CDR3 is CASSTDRERLMNTEAFF. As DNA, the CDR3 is TGTGCCAGTAGTACCGACAGGGAACGATTAATGAACACTGAAGCTTTCTTT.

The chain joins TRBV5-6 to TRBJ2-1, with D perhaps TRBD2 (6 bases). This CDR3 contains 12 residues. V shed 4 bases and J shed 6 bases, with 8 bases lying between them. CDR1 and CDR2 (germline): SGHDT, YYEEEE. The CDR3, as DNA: TGTGCCAGCAGCGCCGGGAGCAATGAGCAGTTCTTC. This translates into CASSAGSNEQFF.

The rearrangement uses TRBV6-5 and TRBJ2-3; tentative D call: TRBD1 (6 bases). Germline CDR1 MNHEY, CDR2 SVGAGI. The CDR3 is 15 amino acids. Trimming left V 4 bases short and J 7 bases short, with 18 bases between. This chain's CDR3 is CASSSDSGEWNTQYF. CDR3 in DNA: TGTGCCAGCAGTTCCGACTCAGGGGAGTGGAATACGCAGTATTTT.

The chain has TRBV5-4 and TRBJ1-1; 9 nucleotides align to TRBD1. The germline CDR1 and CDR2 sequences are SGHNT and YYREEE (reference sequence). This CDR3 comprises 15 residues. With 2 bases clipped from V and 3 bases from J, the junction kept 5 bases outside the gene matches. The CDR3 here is CASSFKQGADTEAFF. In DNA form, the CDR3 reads TGTGCCAGCAGCTTCAAACAGGGGGCGGACACTGAAGCTTTCTTT. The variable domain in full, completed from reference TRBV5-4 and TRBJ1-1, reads ETGVTQSPTHLIKTRGQQVTLRCSSQSGHNTVSWYQQALGQGPQFIFQYYREEENGRGNFPPRFSGLQFPNYSSELNVNALELDDSALYLCASSFKQGADTEAFFGQGTRLTVV.

Written as DNA, the CDR3 is TGTGCCAGCAGTTTAGTGGGAGGGGGCTCTGGGGCCAACGTCCTGACTTTC. It is translated as CASSLVGGGSGANVLTF. V is TRBV28 and J is TRBJ2-6, with D tentatively TRBD2 (7 bases). This CDR3 comprises 17 residues. Germline V gene sequence: CDR1 MDHEN, CDR2 SYDVKM. V dropped 2 bases and J dropped 0 bases, with 11 bases sitting between them.

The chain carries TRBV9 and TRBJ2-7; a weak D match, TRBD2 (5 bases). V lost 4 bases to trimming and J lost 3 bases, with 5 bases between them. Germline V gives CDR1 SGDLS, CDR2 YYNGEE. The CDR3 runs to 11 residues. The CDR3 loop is CASSRDYEQYF. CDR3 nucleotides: TGTGCCAGCAGCCGGGACTACGAGCAGTACTTC.

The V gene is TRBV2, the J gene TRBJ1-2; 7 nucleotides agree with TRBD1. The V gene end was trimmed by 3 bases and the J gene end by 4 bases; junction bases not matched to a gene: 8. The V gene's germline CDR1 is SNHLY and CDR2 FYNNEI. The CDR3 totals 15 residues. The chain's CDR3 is CASSDPTGSSYGYTF. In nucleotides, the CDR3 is TGTGCCAGCAGTGATCCGACAGGGTCGTCCTATGGCTACACCTTC.